Each of the 15 T cell receptor beta chains below was sequenced from the same sample in a study of Graves' ophthalmopathy and Graves' hyperthyroidism. CDR3 regions of TCR beta were amplified from RNA transcripts. RT-PCR with HTBI primers came first, then second-round multiplex PCR. MiXCR was run by TCRdb on the multiplex PCR reads, yielding one entry per CDR3 protein. The table records about 640,000 distinct CDR3 sequences, about 41% of them present only once. Material: peripheral blood. The receptors come from an adult man with Graves' ophthalmopathy.

Many counts were recorded for this clonotype. At one end, the junction sequence differs from germline, possibly due to a read error. The V and J genes are TRBV10-3 and TRBJ1-2; possibly TRBD1 for D (5 bases). This CDR3 is built from 17 residues. Germline lookup yields CDR1 ENHRY and CDR2 SYGVKD. This CDR3 is CASSSDRPDKSNYGYTF. DNA of the CDR3: TGTGCCAGCAGTAGCGACAGACCGGATAAATCTAACTATGGCTACACCTTC.

Remarks on this clonotype: Likely a read error: the CDR3 ends without its conserved phenylalanine or tryptophan. Because the CDR3's place on the DNA is in doubt, the DNA is left out and the CDR3 is given as listed by TCRdb. The V gene is TRBV20-1, the J gene TRBJ1-4; TRBD1 is taken as the D call from the table, unchecked against the DNA. Germline V gene data show CDR1 as DFQATT and CDR2 as SNEGSKA (reference sequence). Both ends counted, the CDR3 spans 11 residues. The CDR3 loop reads CSARNGPGITG.

This chain joins TRBV2 and TRBJ1-5, with TRBD1 as a possible D gene (5 bases). The CDR3 consists of 13 residues. Germline CDR1 and CDR2: SNHLY and FYNNEI. Trimming took 5 bases from V and 3 from J, leaving 8 bases between them. CDR3 in DNA: TGTGCCAGCAGTCGGGGGAACAATCAGCCCCAGCATTTT. Protein product: CASSRGNNQPQHF.

The chain joins TRBV10-3 to TRBJ1-5; D might be TRBD1 (5 bases). The ends were cut back, 4 bases at V and 4 bases at J, with 8 bases in the middle. Germline loops: CDR1 ENHRY, CDR2 SYGVKD. This CDR3 is built from 13 residues. CDR3 DNA sequence: TGTGCCATCAGTGGACAGATGAATCAGCCCCAGCATTTT. Its translation is CAISGQMNQPQHF.

This clonotype was picked up many times. The V gene is TRBV7-6, the J gene TRBJ1-5; maybe TRBD1 (5 bases). CDR1 and CDR2 (germline): SGHVS, FNYEAQ. V lost 5 bases and J lost 3, with 11 bases in between. The CDR3 sequence is 14 residues long. The CDR3 protein is CASSPEQDNQPQHF. DNA of the CDR3: TGTGCCAGCAGCCCCGAACAGGACAATCAGCCCCAGCATTTT.

This sequence joins TRBV9 and TRBJ2-5; 8 nucleotides agree with TRBD1. CDR1 and CDR2 from the germline V gene are SGDLS and YYNGEE. V shed 4 bases, J shed 5 bases, and the junction held 10 bases outside the gene matches. CDR3 length: 15 amino acids. The CDR3 DNA sequence: TGTGCCAGCAGCCCTGCAGGGGGCTTGAAGGAGACCCAGTACTTC. This codes for CASSPAGGLKETQYF.

The chain carries TRBV24-1 and TRBJ2-7, with 10 nucleotides matching TRBD2. Germline V lookup: CDR1 KGHDR, CDR2 SFDVKD. J lost 7 bases, V lost 5 bases, and 7 bases had no gene match. The CDR3 sequence is 14 residues long. The CDR3 loop is CATSAAGGLFEQYF. The CDR3 DNA is TGTGCCACCAGTGCAGCGGGAGGGCTTTTTGAGCAGTACTTC.

This clonotype was detected a few times. The chain employs TRBV12-3 or TRBV12-4 and TRBJ2-2; TRBD1 might be the D (6 bases). This CDR3 comprises 15 residues. V was cut by 0 bases and J by 4 bases, with 9 bases left in between. DNA for the CDR3: TGTGCCAGCAGTTTAGCGGGGGCGGGCACCGGGGAGCTGTTTTTT. This codes for CASSLAGAGTGELFF.

This chain connects TRBV12-3 or TRBV12-4 to TRBJ1-1; D unresolved. There are 15 residues in the CDR3. The V end was cut by 6 bases, the J end by 1 base, with 15 bases between. The CDR3 sequence: CASRPWAGGNTEAFF. CDR3 nucleotides: TGTGCCAGCAGGCCCTGGGCGGGAGGGAACACTGAAGCTTTCTTT.

The V call is TRBV7-8, the J call TRBJ1-2; 8 bases match TRBD1. CDR1 and CDR2 from the germline V gene are SGHVS and FQNEAQ. The CDR3 runs 13 residues. With V trimmed by 8 bases and J by 6 bases, 8 bases remained unmatched. CDR3 DNA sequence: TGTGCCAGCGTCTACGACAGGGGCGATGGCTACACCTTC. Translating it yields CASVYDRGDGYTF.

This sequence joins TRBV24-1 and TRBJ1-6, with D uncertain. This CDR3 is 13 amino acids long. Trimming removed 5 bases from V and 4 bases from J, with 5 bases in between. Looked up from germline, CDR1 is KGHDR and CDR2 is SFDVKD. The CDR3 DNA reads as TGTGCCACCAGTGCAGAGTATAATTCACCCCTCCACTTT. As protein: CATSAEYNSPLHF.

V and J are TRBV5-1 and TRBJ2-7, with D possibly being TRBD2 (6 bases). CDR3 size: 15 residues. CDR1 is SGHRS and CDR2 is YFSETQ in the germline V gene. V was trimmed by 0 bases and J by 2 bases, leaving 12 bases between them. CDR3 DNA sequence: TGCGCCAGCAGCTTGGGACTAGGCCCCACCTACGAGCAGTACTTC. Protein sequence: CASSLGLGPTYEQYF. The full variable domain, completed using reference TRBV5-1 and TRBJ2-7, is KAGVTQTPRYLIKTRGQQVTLSCSPISGHRSVSWYQQTPGQGLQFLFEYFSETQRNKGNFPGRFSGRQFSNSRSEMNVSTLELGDSALYLCASSLGLGPTYEQYFGPGTRLTVT.

For this clonotype: A much larger clone differs by one base, so this may be a read error. This chain uses TRBV6-5 with TRBJ1-1, with D hard to call. Germline V gene data show CDR1 as MNHEY and CDR2 as SVGAGI. This CDR3 region has 14 residues. The CDR3 DNA is TGTGCCACCAGTTCCGACCGGGAGCGAACTGAAGCTTTCTTT. Amino acids: CATSSDRERTEAFF.

This clonotype occurred a few times. The gene calls are TRBV6-5 and TRBJ2-5; 10 positions agree with TRBD2. The CDR3 spans 15 residues. V trimming: 2 bases; J trimming: 2 bases; junction bases outside the gene matches: 2. The germline V gene has CDR1 MNHEY and CDR2 SVGAGI. The CDR3 loop is CASSYLAGEQETQYF. The CDR3 DNA sequence: TGTGCCAGCAGTTACCTAGCGGGAGAGCAAGAGACCCAGTACTTC.

The rearrangement links TRBV7-2 to TRBJ1-2; D not resolved. V lost 3 bases and J lost 7, with 18 bases in between. CDR3 length: 15 amino acids. Germline CDR1 and CDR2: SGHTA and FQGNSA. CDR3 sequence (DNA): TGTGCCAGCAGCTTGGCCTTGGGAGGAGACTGTGGCTACACCTTC. It specifies CASSLALGGDCGYTF.